The entry below describes one TCR beta chain. The data originate from a study of T cells expressing NK-cell markers. Study as a whole: Repertoire data for TCR beta were derived from sorted T cells (CD3+CD56+NKG2C+, CD3+CD56+NKG2C- and CD3+CD56-NKG2C+).

Germline CDR1 reads SGHAT; CDR2 reads FQNNGV. CDR3 length: 16 residues. A 5'RACE template switching approach incorporating UMIs was used to make TCR beta cDNA. TCRdb derives one entry per CDR3 protein from the 5' RACE reads, leaving out DNA. The sample's table shows 200,000 to 300,000 distinct CDR3 sequences. This receptor was identified in a man aged 18 to 35 in good health. The chain employs TRBV11-2 and TRBJ2-1; the TCRdb D gene call, TRBD2, has no DNA to confirm it. The specimen was blood T cells: a sorted CD56 or NKG2C T cell subset, CD4+ or CD8+ T cells, or bulk PBMC T cells (not recorded which). This CDR3 reads CASSPNAGLMINEQFF.